The 13 T cell receptor beta chains reported below all come from one sample, sequenced in a study of monozygotic twins with cystic fibrosis (dated by TCRdb to the early 2020s). The method was the immunoSEQ multiplex PCR assay. Sourced from immuneACCESS, this table was stored by TCRdb with only in-frame sequences that have V and J called. A share of the clones is absent; for the studies checked, an unresolved V gene accounts for under half, and the remainder has no known explanation. The sample includes about 15,000 clones, with 90% to 95% observed a single time. The top ten constitute 9% to 9.5% of the sample. Sequenced input: blood. The receptors were sampled from a girl aged 2 to 10 with cystic fibrosis.

The J gene is TRBJ1-1, the V gene TRBV12-5, with no clear D. Trimming removed 1 base from V and 8 bases from J, with 8 bases in between. The germline V gene has CDR1 LGHNT and CDR2 FRNRAP. This CDR3 is built from 12 residues. For the CDR3, the DNA is TGTGCTAGTGGTTTGGGGGCACCCGAAGCTTTCTTT. This encodes CASGLGAPEAFF.

The chain recombines TRBV5-1 with TRBJ2-7; 8 bases are a match to TRBD2. Germline trimming cut 5 bases from V and 5 bases from J; bases unmatched to any gene: 9. The length of the CDR3 is 14 residues. Looked up from germline, CDR1 is SGHRS and CDR2 is YFSETQ. The CDR3 sequence: CASSIMSGSNEQYF. CDR3 in DNA: TGCGCCAGCAGTATCATGAGCGGGAGCAACGAGCAGTACTTC.

This clone appeared a single time. The V call is TRBV7-3, the J call TRBJ2-7; D unclear. Germline values: CDR1 SGHTA, CDR2 FQGTGA. V was clipped by 2 bases and J by 2 bases, with 10 bases between them. This CDR3 spans 14 amino acids. The CDR3 region has the DNA TGTGCCAGCAGCTTAGGATCTACCCCCTACGAGCAGTACTTC. It specifies CASSLGSTPYEQYF.

The gene calls are TRBV10-3 and TRBJ2-7, with 8 bases lining up with TRBD1. Trimming cost V 3 bases and J 5 bases; bases outside gene matches: 9. From germline, CDR1 is ENHRY and CDR2 SYGVKD. The CDR3 is 15 residues long. The CDR3 is CAISDYRGVLDEQYF. CDR3 nucleotides: TGTGCCATCAGTGATTACAGGGGGGTTTTGGACGAGCAGTACTTC.

The genes are TRBV5-1 and TRBJ2-5; D possibly corresponds to TRBD1 (6 bases). The assigned J gene may be wrong: the sequence end matches TRBJ2-7 better. Per the germline V gene, CDR1 is SGHRS and CDR2 is YFSETQ. The CDR3 contains 12 residues. CDR3 in DNA: TGCGCCAGCAGCGCACAGGGTTACGAGCAGTACTTC. Protein: CASSAQGYEQYF.

This clone was seen just once. The chain employs TRBV7-9 and TRBJ1-2, with TRBD1 as a possible D gene (5 bases). V lost 5 bases to trimming and J lost 8 bases, with 24 bases between them. CDR1 SEHNR and CDR2 FQNEAQ come from the germline V gene (reference sequence). The length of the CDR3 is 16 residues. The CDR3 sequence: CASSPGVGTSYFGYTF. The CDR3, as DNA: TGTGCCAGCAGCCCAGGAGTCGGGACTTCCTATTTCGGCTACACCTTC.

This CDR3 reads CASSITRPRTGNYGYTF. CDR3 bases: TGTGCCAGCAGCATAACGCGACCCCGGACAGGGAACTATGGCTACACCTTC. The genes are TRBV7-2 and TRBJ1-2, with 8 bases fitting TRBD1. The junction had 13 bases not matched to a gene; V was cut back by 5 bases and J by 2 bases. The CDR3 consists of 17 residues. From germline, CDR1 is SGHTA and CDR2 FQGNSA.

The chain carries TRBV29-1 and TRBJ2-7; D uncertain. Germline values: CDR1 SQVTM, CDR2 ANQGSEA. The V gene lost 7 bases and the J gene lost 1 base, with 8 bases spanning the gap. The CDR3 length is 11 residues. CDR3 region: CSARLSYEQYF. DNA of the CDR3: TGCAGCGCGCGGCTTTCCTACGAGCAGTACTTC.

This rearrangement joins TRBV30 to TRBJ2-1, with 10 bases lining up with TRBD2. The CDR3 has 14 amino acids. Losses at the gene ends were 0 bases for V and 7 bases for J; bases not matched to a gene: 3. The germline gives CDR1 GTSNPN, CDR2 SVGIG (reference sequence). The CDR3 DNA reads as TGTGCCTGGAGTGTAGGTAGCGGGAGGAATGAGCAGTTCTTC. Protein product: CAWSVGSGRNEQFF.

The chain links TRBV11-1 to TRBJ2-2, with TRBD1 matching over 10 bases. The germline V gene encodes CDR1 SGHAT and CDR2 FQDESV (reference sequence). The CDR3 is 16 amino acids. V lost 4 bases and J lost 5; bases outside the gene matches: 7. CDR3 sequence: CASSSRQGARTGELFF. The CDR3 DNA reads as TGTGCCAGCAGCTCCAGACAGGGGGCTAGAACCGGGGAGCTGTTTTTT.

The J gene is TRBJ2-7, the V gene TRBV30, with 10 bases fitting TRBD1. Trimming at V came to 1 base and at J to 0 bases, leaving 0 bases not matched to a gene. CDR3 size: 14 residues. CDR1 and CDR2 (germline): GTSNPN, SVGIG (reference sequence). The CDR3 sequence is CAWSGTGGSYEQYF. CDR3 in DNA: TGTGCCTGGAGTGGGACAGGGGGCTCCTACGAGCAGTACTTC.

This clone was detected only once. The chain joins TRBV5-1 to TRBJ1-2, with 11 positions matching TRBD1. CDR1 is SGHRS, CDR2 YFSETQ, per germline. The CDR3 contains 15 residues. J lost 7 bases, V lost 4 bases, and 9 bases had no gene match. CDR3 DNA sequence: TGCGCCAGCAGCGCAGGACAGGGGGCGGCAAGTGGCTACACCTTC. Its protein product is CASSAGQGAASGYTF.

The chain carries TRBV18 and TRBJ2-2, with D perhaps matching TRBD1 or TRBD2 (5 bases each). CDR3 length equals 14 residues. With 3 bases removed from V and 3 bases from J, the gap between germline ends came to 8 bases. The germline V gene encodes CDR1 KGHSH and CDR2 LQKENI. The CDR3 bases are TGTGCCAGCTCACCCGGGACCGACACCGGGGAGCTGTTTTTT. This encodes CASSPGTDTGELFF.